This T cell receptor beta chain originates from a study of T cell clusters in autoimmune cytopenias. Study as a whole: TRB sequencing had a median around 51,000 reads and about 2,500 distinct clonotypes per sample.

TRB was amplified by touch-down multiplex PCR, primer pools A and B combined. TCRdb re-called the multiplex PCR reads; every CDR3 protein appears as one record, without DNA. This listing includes roughly 8,000 distinct CDR3 sequences. This clonotype is called medium-sized (0.01 to 0.1%) based on its frequency. Its cognate antigen is unknown. Findings and limits, study-wide: Clustering suggested that physiological T cell clusters were missing in primary autoimmune cytopenia patients. Functional roles of the in silico T cell clusters still await experimental validation. Healthy donors had approximately 2.9-fold more exclusive TRB clusters than active autoimmune hepatitis patients.

TRB amplification used around 260 ng of peripheral blood genomic DNA. The sequence was obtained from a human donor with an autoimmune cytopenia or autoimmune hepatitis (not recorded which). Sequences were obtained from peripheral blood.

The CDR3 protein is CASSNSAGPGNTIYF. V is TRBV6-5 and J is TRBJ1-3. Per the germline V gene, CDR1 is MNHEY and CDR2 is SVGAGI. This CDR3 is built from 15 residues.